This T cell receptor beta chain originates from a study of blood T cell repertoires in COVID-19. Profiling relied on immunoSEQ multiplex PCR, and the TCRdb table lists in-frame clones only, not all of them. The table has 450,000 or so clones, about 90% seen once. The V gene's germline CDR1 is SGHRS and CDR2 YFSETQ. This CDR3 is 12 amino acids long. Trimming took 5 bases from V and 13 from J; bases not matched to a gene: 7. The clonotype originates from a man younger than 35 with COVID-19, enrolled during active disease. Material for sequencing was peripheral blood. This chain connects TRBV5-1 to TRBJ1-1; 11 nucleotides match TRBD1. This chain's CDR3 is CASSGTGGDGFF. As DNA, the CDR3 is TGCGCCAGCAGTGGGACAGGGGGGGATGGTTTCTTT.